Following are 20 T cell receptor beta chains from one sample sequenced in a study of T cells after yellow fever vaccination. TCRdb passed the 5' RACE reads through MiXCR, listing each CDR3 protein once. The sample has approximately 110,000 distinct CDR3 sequences, nearly 7.5% seen once. The material sequenced was CD4+ T cells sorted from PBMCs, taken 10 to 11 days after the first yellow fever vaccination. The receptors were sampled from a man aged 18-30 years who received the YFV17D yellow fever vaccine.

J is TRBJ2-1 and V is TRBV4-2; D gene unclear. CDR3 length: 13 residues. Germline V gene data show CDR1 as LGHNA and CDR2 as YNFKEQ. Trimming pared 10 bases from V and 6 bases from J, leaving 16 bases between. DNA of the CDR3: TGTGCCATGGGCCCCGGGCACCTCAATGAGCAGTTCTTC. Translating gives CAMGPGHLNEQFF.

This clonotype was detected ten times or more. J is TRBJ1-2 and V is TRBV10-3, with D possibly matching TRBD1 (5 bases). V gave up 3 bases and J gave up 4 bases, with 9 bases separating them. The CDR3 loop spans 13 amino acids. CDR1 and CDR2 (germline): ENHRY, SYGVKD. CDR3 coding DNA: TGTGCCATCAGTGATGGGACTTCCTATGGCTACACCTTC. This gives the protein CAISDGTSYGYTF.

This clonotype has more than one count but fewer than ten. The gene calls are TRBV9 and TRBJ2-5; D may be TRBD2 (6 bases). From germline, CDR1 is SGDLS and CDR2 YYNGEE. V gave up 7 bases and J gave up 0 bases, with 22 bases separating them. The CDR3 loop spans 17 amino acids. DNA for the CDR3: TGTGCCAGCGCACCTGGCATAGCGGCGGAAGACCAAGAGACCCAGTACTTC. Protein product: CASAPGIAAEDQETQYF.

This clonotype was recorded at least ten times. The V gene is TRBV9, the J gene TRBJ2-3; D is possibly TRBD1 or TRBD2 (6 bases each). V lost 1 base and J 4 bases, leaving 16 bases between the germline ends. The CDR3 is made up of 16 amino acids. Germline lookup yields CDR1 SGDLS and CDR2 YYNGEE. CDR3 DNA sequence: TGTGCCAGCAGCGTATTCCCAGGGGAGGTTGCAGATACGCAGTATTTT. Its protein product is CASSVFPGEVADTQYF.

The rearrangement uses TRBV5-8 and TRBJ2-3; possibly TRBD1 or TRBD2 for D (5 bases each). The V end lost 0 bases, the J end lost 4 bases, and 18 bases lay between the germline ends. CDR1 and CDR2 (germline): SGHTS, YDEGEE. The CDR3 is made up of 17 amino acids. The CDR3, as DNA: TGTGCCAGCAGCTTGGCCTGGGGGACCCAAGGGGCAGATACGCAGTATTTT. Amino acid sequence: CASSLAWGTQGADTQYF. The complete variable domain, with remaining parts taken from reference TRBV5-8 and TRBJ2-3, reads EAGVTQSPTHLIKTRGQQATLRCSPISGHTSVYWYQQALGLGLQFLLWYDEGEERNRGNFPPRFSGRQFPNYSSELNVNALELEDSALYLCASSLAWGTQGADTQYFGPGTRLTVL.

This clonotype showed up many times. This chain joins TRBV29-1 and TRBJ2-3; D gene ambiguous. This CDR3 comprises 12 residues. Germline CDR1 is SQVTM and CDR2 is ANQGSEA. The ends were cut back, 0 bases at V and 0 bases at J, with 1 base in the middle. CDR3 loop: CSVEDSTDTQYF. CDR3 DNA: TGCAGCGTTGAAGACAGCACAGATACGCAGTATTTT.

At least ten counts were recorded for this clonotype. V and J are TRBV6-1 and TRBJ1-2, with D possibly being TRBD1 (6 bases). The CDR3 is made up of 14 amino acids. The ends were cut back, 2 bases at V and 4 bases at J, with 11 bases in the middle. Germline values: CDR1 MNHNS, CDR2 SASEGT. The CDR3 spells CASSEQGWTYGYTF. The CDR3, as DNA: TGTGCCAGCAGTGAACAGGGGTGGACCTATGGCTACACCTTC.

This clonotype was seen many times. One end of the junction is discordant with germline, which a read error may explain. J is TRBJ1-2 and V is TRBV11-3; possibly TRBD1 for D (6 bases). Germline V gene sequence: CDR1 SGHNT, CDR2 YENEEA. CDR3 length equals 18 residues. In nucleotides, the CDR3 is TGTGCCAGCAGCTTAGTCGGGACACAGACCCTCCCCTCGAATGGTTACACCTTC. It translates to CASSLVGTQTLPSNGYTF.

This clonotype was counted ten times or more. This chain uses TRBV5-1 with TRBJ1-6, with D unclear. CDR3 length: 16 residues. Per germline, CDR1 SGHRS and CDR2 YFSETQ. V was trimmed by 0 bases and J by 0 bases, leaving 7 bases between them. The CDR3 coding sequence is TGCGCCAGCAGCTTGGATCTGAGCTCCTATAATTCACCCCTCCACTTT. Translated: CASSLDLSSYNSPLHF.

This clonotype appeared many times. The gene calls are TRBV20-1 and TRBJ2-7; TRBD1 matches 7 bases. The ends lost 1 base at V and 3 bases at J; junction bases unmatched: 9. This CDR3 has 15 amino acids. Germline V gives CDR1 DFQATT, CDR2 SNEGSKA (reference sequence). The CDR3 coding sequence is TGCAGTGCTAGAGGGTCGACAGGGCGATACTACGAGCAGTACTTC. Translated, it gives CSARGSTGRYYEQYF.

This clonotype showed up many times. This chain uses TRBV20-1 with TRBJ1-1, with 9 bases lining up with TRBD1. Germline values: CDR1 DFQATT, CDR2 SNEGSKA (reference sequence). The CDR3 covers 14 residues. V gave up 6 bases and J gave up 4 bases; unmatched junction bases: 9. The CDR3 reads CSAKNRGLGTEAFF. For the CDR3, the DNA is TGCAGTGCAAAGAACAGGGGGCTGGGCACTGAAGCTTTCTTT.

This clonotype appeared many times. The CDR3 loop is CASSLEAGGYGYTF. The CDR3 bases are TGCGCCAGCAGCTTGGAGGCAGGCGGTTATGGCTACACCTTC. V usage is TRBV5-1 and J usage is TRBJ1-2; no clear D gene. There are 14 residues in the CDR3. Trimming pared 0 bases from V and 5 bases from J, leaving 11 bases between. Per germline, CDR1 SGHRS and CDR2 YFSETQ.

At least ten counts were recorded for this clonotype. The J gene is TRBJ2-7, the V gene TRBV9, with D possibly matching TRBD2 (5 bases). V was trimmed by 0 bases and J by 6 bases, leaving 10 bases between them. Germline loops: CDR1 SGDLS, CDR2 YYNGEE. This CDR3 contains 13 residues. CDR3 coding DNA: TGTGCCAGCAGCGTAGGTCCTGAGGGCGAGCAGTACGTC. It translates to CASSVGPEGEQYV.

This clonotype was picked up many times. V gene TRBV5-6 combines with J gene TRBJ2-1; the match to TRBD1 covers 9 bases. The CDR3 has 15 amino acids. The trim removed 4 bases at V and 6 bases at J, leaving 8 bases unmatched. Germline V gives CDR1 SGHDT, CDR2 YYEEEE. DNA for the CDR3: TGTGCCAGCAGCCCCGGACAGGGGTGGGGCAATGAGCAGTTCTTC. It codes for CASSPGQGWGNEQFF.

Many counts were recorded for this clonotype. This chain uses TRBV12-3 or TRBV12-4 with TRBJ1-5; D gene uncertain. The CDR3 extends over 15 amino acids. Trimming pared 7 bases from V and 5 bases from J, leaving 18 bases between. The CDR3 DNA sequence: TGTGCCAGCACGACCGCGGCTGAGAGGTATCAGCCCCAGCATTTT. Translating it yields CASTTAAERYQPQHF.

This clonotype was seen ten or more times. V usage is TRBV7-6 and J usage is TRBJ2-5; the match to TRBD1 covers 7 bases. The CDR3 is made up of 12 amino acids. The ends lost 5 bases at V and 5 bases at J; junction bases unmatched: 2. CDR1 and CDR2 from the germline V gene are SGHVS and FNYEAQ. This chain's CDR3 is CASSRGPETQYF. In nucleotides, the CDR3 is TGTGCCAGCAGCAGGGGGCCGGAGACCCAGTACTTC.

This clonotype was observed many times. V and J are TRBV27 and TRBJ2-7, with 9 bases that match TRBD1. J lost 3 bases, V lost 3 bases, and 6 bases had no gene match. The CDR3 is 15 amino acids. Germline V gives CDR1 MNHEY, CDR2 SMNVEV (reference sequence). The CDR3 spells CASSFSDRGYYEQYF. CDR3 nucleotide sequence: TGTGCCAGCAGTTTTTCGGACAGGGGTTACTACGAGCAGTACTTC.

In this sample, this clonotype turned up many times. The J gene is TRBJ2-2, the V gene TRBV18; 8 positions match TRBD1. This CDR3 has 16 residues. V shed 3 bases, J shed 0 bases, and the junction held 3 bases outside the gene matches. Per the germline V gene, CDR1 is KGHSH and CDR2 is LQKENI. CDR3 in DNA: TGTGCCAGCTCACCCCAGGGGGCGACGAACACCGGGGAGCTGTTTTTT. This encodes CASSPQGATNTGELFF.

The rearrangement joins TRBV29-1 to TRBJ2-7, with D maybe TRBD1 (6 bases). The germline V gene encodes CDR1 SQVTM and CDR2 ANQGSEA. This CDR3 region has 13 residues. Trimming removed 1 base from V and 6 bases from J, with 13 bases in between. CDR3 residues: CSVEVLRGSEQYF. The DNA of the CDR3 is TGCAGCGTTGAAGTCCTCAGGGGTAGCGAGCAGTACTTC.

This clonotype has ten or more counts. V gene TRBV9 combines with J gene TRBJ2-3; D possibly corresponds to TRBD2 (5 bases). Between the trimmed V and J ends, which lost 4 bases and 4 bases, there was a span of 13 bases. This CDR3 is built from 14 residues. In germline, CDR1 is SGDLS, CDR2 YYNGEE. The DNA for the CDR3 is TGTGCCAGCAGCTTTAGCGCTAGCCCAGATACGCAGTATTTT. Residues: CASSFSASPDTQYF.